This TCR beta chain was sequenced for a study of shared clonotypes between healthy human individuals. Study-level information: Each donor's CD4 naive and CD4 memory cells filled three plates apiece, CD8 naive two, and CD8 memory one. Study-level points and caveats: Rarefaction revealed incomplete sorted-subset sequencing despite large depth.

Per the germline V gene, CDR1 is MNHNS and CDR2 is SASEGT. V shed 3 bases and J shed 5 bases, with 16 bases lying between them. The CDR3 consists of 15 residues. Per the original data handling: Without quality scores, immunoSEQ junctional reads could not be filtered like full-length reads. The repertoire was sequenced with immunoSEQ multiplex PCR; TCRdb's copy has only in-frame clones and lacks some. From that table come the V and J calls and clone size; the DNA was used to work out D and trimming. Of 550,000 to 700,000 clones in the sample, 60% to 75% were seen once. The sample holds a few counts of this clone. Its target is not known.

Sequencing used memory CD4+ T cells sorted from blood. Subset reported: CD45RA-negative fraction. The chain combines TRBV6-1 with TRBJ2-5; D is possibly TRBD1 or TRBD2 (6 bases each). The sequence was obtained from a woman aged 25-40 years in good health. The DNA of the CDR3 is TGTGCCAGCAGTGAGGGGGGCAAGGGGCGGGAGACCCAGTACTTC. It encodes CASSEGGKGRETQYF.